These T cell receptor beta chains were read from a single sample in a study of CD4 and CD8 cells across lung adenocarcinoma regions. In TCRdb, the PCR reads were re-called with MiXCR into one record per CDR3 protein. The table includes under 12,000 distinct CDR3 sequences, about 61% detected once. The specimen was CD8+ T cells from the margin of a lung tumor. Receptors were obtained from a male donor with lung adenocarcinoma. The CD4 and CD8 labels of this study may be unreliable. CDR3s include the opening cysteine and the closing phenylalanine or tryptophan. D genes are given only for firm matches. The listing skips clone size in some rows; elsewhere it reads once, few, many or a size class.

CDR3 length: 15
clone size: few
J gene: TRBJ2-5
D gene: -
V gene: TRBV7-2
CDR3 DNA: TGTGCCAGCAGCCCAAACGTGGGGACCCAAGAGACCCAGTACTTC
CDR3 protein: CASSPNVGTQETQYF

CDR3 length: 12
clone size: many
J gene: TRBJ2-7
D gene: -
V gene: TRBV28
CDR3 DNA: TGTGCCAGCAGCCCCGCCCACTACGAGCAGTACTTC
CDR3 protein: CASSPAHYEQYF

CDR3 length: 12
clone size: -
J gene: TRBJ2-3
D gene: -
V gene: TRBV4-1
CDR3 DNA: TGCGCCAGCAGCCAAGATAAACGTACGCAGTATTTT
CDR3 protein: CASSQDKRTQYF

CDR3 length: 15
clone size: few
J gene: TRBJ2-2
D gene: TRBD2
V gene: TRBV6-1
CDR3 DNA: TGTGCCAGCAGTGAAGAAGCGGGGGGCACCGGGGAGCTGTTTTTT
CDR3 protein: CASSEEAGGTGELFF

CDR3 length: 11
clone size: -
J gene: TRBJ2-5
D gene: -
V gene: TRBV6-1
CDR3 DNA: TGTGCCAGCAGTCCGCAAGAGACCCAGTACTTC
CDR3 protein: CASSPQETQYF

CDR3 length: 13
clone size: -
J gene: TRBJ2-5
D gene: TRBD2
V gene: TRBV6-1
CDR3 DNA: TGTGCCAGCAGTCTAGCGGGGGCAGAGACCCAGTACTTC
CDR3 protein: CASSLAGAETQYF

CDR3 length: 13
clone size: -
J gene: TRBJ2-1
D gene: -
V gene: TRBV5-4
CDR3 DNA: TGTGCCAGCAGCCGGGACGCCGGTGGTGAGCAGTTCTTC
CDR3 protein: CASSRDAGGEQFF

CDR3 length: 18
clone size: -
J gene: TRBJ2-5
D gene: TRBD2
V gene: TRBV10-1
CDR3 DNA: TGCGCCAGCAGTGAAACTATGGGACTAGCGGGAGCTGAAGAGACCCAGTACTTC
CDR3 protein: CASSETMGLAGAEETQYF

CDR3 length: 13
clone size: -
J gene: TRBJ2-7
D gene: -
V gene: TRBV27
CDR3 DNA: TGTGCCAGCACCAAAGCGGGCTCCTACGAGCAGTACTTC
CDR3 protein: CASTKAGSYEQYF

CDR3 length: 18
clone size: -
J gene: TRBJ1-2
D gene: TRBD1
V gene: TRBV6-1
CDR3 DNA: TGTGCCAGCAGTAGGAACAGGGACAGGGCCGTTCCCTTGGGAGGCTACACCTTC
CDR3 protein: CASSRNRDRAVPLGGYTF

CDR3 length: 14
clone size: -
J gene: TRBJ2-7
D gene: -
V gene: TRBV6-1
CDR3 DNA: TGTGCCAGCAGTGCACGGGACACCGTCTACGAGCAGTACTTC
CDR3 protein: CASSARDTVYEQYF

CDR3 length: 14
clone size: -
J gene: TRBJ2-1
D gene: TRBD1
V gene: TRBV10-3
CDR3 DNA: TGTGCCATCAACCCGGGACAGCGAACCAATGAGCAGTTCTTC
CDR3 protein: CAINPGQRTNEQFF

CDR3 length: 12
clone size: many
J gene: TRBJ2-3
D gene: -
V gene: TRBV6-1
CDR3 DNA: TGTGCCAGCGGGGAATTCACAGATACGCAGTATTTT
CDR3 protein: CASGEFTDTQYF

CDR3 length: 12
clone size: -
J gene: TRBJ2-7
D gene: -
V gene: TRBV6-1
CDR3 DNA: TGTGCCAGCAGTCGGACAGTCTACGAGCAGTACTTC
CDR3 protein: CASSRTVYEQYF

CDR3 length: 16
clone size: -
J gene: TRBJ2-4
D gene: TRBD2
V gene: TRBV6-1
CDR3 DNA: TGTGTGAGCAGTGAAGCGGGGACGGGAGCCGGGGATATTCAGTACTTC
CDR3 protein: CVSSEAGTGAGDIQYF

CDR3 length: 15
clone size: -
J gene: TRBJ2-4
D gene: -
V gene: TRBV4-2
CDR3 DNA: TGTGCCAGCAGCCAAGATTGGGGTTACGAAAACATTCAGTACTTC
CDR3 protein: CASSQDWGYENIQYF

CDR3 length: 15
clone size: -
J gene: TRBJ1-6
D gene: TRBD1
V gene: TRBV6-1
CDR3 DNA: TGTGCCAGCAGTGAAGCCTCCGCAGGGGGCTCACCCCTCCACTTT
CDR3 protein: CASSEASAGGSPLHF

CDR3 length: 16
clone size: -
J gene: TRBJ2-2
D gene: TRBD2
V gene: TRBV6-1
CDR3 DNA: TGTGCCAGCAGTGAACCGGGACTAGCGGGCACCGGGGAGCTGTTTTTT
CDR3 protein: CASSEPGLAGTGELFF

CDR3 length: 13
clone size: large
J gene: TRBJ2-1
D gene: -
V gene: TRBV6-5
CDR3 DNA: TGTGCCACTCGATTCGGGCGCTACAATGAGCAGTTCTTC
CDR3 protein: CATRFGRYNEQFF

CDR3 length: 16
clone size: many
J gene: TRBJ2-3
D gene: TRBD2
V gene: TRBV6-5
CDR3 DNA: TGTGCCAGCAGTTCACCCTACGGGAGGGCCCCAGATACGCAGTATTTT
CDR3 protein: CASSSPYGRAPDTQYF

CDR3 length: 15
clone size: -
J gene: TRBJ2-7
D gene: -
V gene: TRBV10-3
CDR3 DNA: TGTGCCGCGGGCAAAGTCGGCCGTGAGGAAGATACGCAGTACTTC
CDR3 protein: CAAGKVGREEDTQYF

CDR3 length: 14
clone size: -
J gene: TRBJ2-1
D gene: -
V gene: TRBV15
CDR3 DNA: TGTGCCACCAGCAGAGCCGAGGGGTCCAATGAGCAGTTCTTC
CDR3 protein: CATSRAEGSNEQFF

CDR3 length: 12
clone size: -
J gene: TRBJ2-1
D gene: TRBD1
V gene: TRBV6-1
CDR3 DNA: TGTGCCAGCAGATTGGGACAGGGCAAGCAGTTCTTC
CDR3 protein: CASRLGQGKQFF

CDR3 length: 18
clone size: -
J gene: TRBJ2-1
D gene: TRBD2
V gene: TRBV10-3
CDR3 DNA: TGTGCCATCAGTGAGTCGGAGGGACTAGCGAGGAAAGCGGGTGAGCAGTTCTTC
CDR3 protein: CAISESEGLARKAGEQFF

CDR3 length: 14
clone size: -
J gene: TRBJ2-7
D gene: -
V gene: TRBV25-1
CDR3 DNA: TGTGCCAGCAGTGAGACAGGAGGGACAGAGACGCAGTACTTC
CDR3 protein: CASSETGGTETQYF

CDR3 length: 13
clone size: -
J gene: TRBJ2-1
D gene: -
V gene: TRBV6-4
CDR3 DNA: TGTGCCAGCTCGCCAGGGTTTTACAATGAGCAGTTCTTC
CDR3 protein: CASSPGFYNEQFF

CDR3 length: 13
clone size: few
J gene: TRBJ2-7
D gene: -
V gene: TRBV15
CDR3 DNA: TGTGCCACCAGCGACGGCGACAACTACGAGCAGTACTTC
CDR3 protein: CATSDGDNYEQYF

CDR3 length: 16
clone size: -
J gene: TRBJ2-1
D gene: -
V gene: TRBV6-1
CDR3 DNA: TGTGCCAGCAGTGGTGCTTGGGGGAGGACCTACAATGAGCAGTTCTTC
CDR3 protein: CASSGAWGRTYNEQFF

CDR3 length: 14
clone size: once
J gene: TRBJ1-1
D gene: -
V gene: TRBV3-1
CDR3 DNA: TGTGCCAGCAGCCAAGGGTCAGCCCATAGTGAAGCTTTCTTT
CDR3 protein: CASSQGSAHSEAFF

CDR3 length: 14
clone size: -
J gene: TRBJ2-3
D gene: -
V gene: TRBV6-1
CDR3 DNA: TGTGCCAGCAGAAGGACCCTGGGGACCGGTACGCTGTATTTT
CDR3 protein: CASRRTLGTGTLYF

CDR3 length: 16
clone size: -
J gene: TRBJ2-1
D gene: TRBD2
V gene: TRBV6-1
CDR3 DNA: TGTGCCAGCAGTGAATGGTCTAGCGGGAGCTACAATGAGCAGTTCTTC
CDR3 protein: CASSEWSSGSYNEQFF

CDR3 length: 15
clone size: -
J gene: TRBJ2-3
D gene: TRBD1
V gene: TRBV28
CDR3 DNA: TGTGCCAGCAGTGGACAGGGATTGGGCACAGATACGCAGTATTTT
CDR3 protein: CASSGQGLGTDTQYF

CDR3 length: 13
clone size: -
J gene: TRBJ2-4
D gene: -
V gene: TRBV6-1
CDR3 DNA: TGTGCCAGGGGGTTGAGGGCCACAGATACGCAGTACTTC
CDR3 protein: CARGLRATDTQYF

CDR3 length: 15
clone size: -
J gene: TRBJ2-2
D gene: TRBD1
V gene: TRBV6-1
CDR3 DNA: TGTGCCAGCAGCGGACGGGCTGTGGGGACAGAGGAGCTGTTTTTT
CDR3 protein: CASSGRAVGTEELFF

CDR3 length: 17
clone size: -
J gene: TRBJ2-5
D gene: TRBD2
V gene: TRBV7-2
CDR3 DNA: TGTGCCAGCAGCGACGTAGCGGGAGGGCTTCAAGGAGAGACCCAGTACTTC
CDR3 protein: CASSDVAGGLQGETQYF

CDR3 length: 15
clone size: -
J gene: TRBJ2-5
D gene: -
V gene: TRBV6-5
CDR3 DNA: TGTGCCAGCAGTTACTCGGTGGCAGAACAAGAGACCCAGTACTTC
CDR3 protein: CASSYSVAEQETQYF

CDR3 length: 16
clone size: -
J gene: TRBJ2-4
D gene: TRBD2
V gene: TRBV6-8
CDR3 DNA: TGTGCGAGCAGCGGCGGGGGGCAGGGAGCCAAAAATACGCAGTACTTC
CDR3 protein: CASSGGGQGAKNTQYF

CDR3 length: 14
clone size: -
J gene: TRBJ2-2
D gene: TRBD2
V gene: TRBV27
CDR3 DNA: TGTGCCAGCAGTTTGGGGGAGGGTATCGGGGAGCTGTTTTTT
CDR3 protein: CASSLGEGIGELFF

CDR3 length: 15
clone size: -
J gene: TRBJ2-1
D gene: TRBD2
V gene: TRBV12-3/TRBV12-4
CDR3 DNA: TGTGCCAGCAGTCCAAGCGGGAAGGGCTACAATGAGCAGTTCTTC
CDR3 protein: CASSPSGKGYNEQFF

CDR3 length: 15
clone size: many
J gene: TRBJ2-1
D gene: TRBD2
V gene: TRBV28
CDR3 DNA: TGTGCCAGCAGTCTAGCGGGAGGCCCGAGTAGGGAGCAGTTCTTC
CDR3 protein: CASSLAGGPSREQFF

CDR3 length: 17
clone size: many
J gene: TRBJ2-1
D gene: TRBD2
V gene: TRBV27
CDR3 DNA: TGTGCCAGCAGTTGGTTGACCGGCGGGAGGTCCTACAATGAGCAGTTCTTC
CDR3 protein: CASSWLTGGRSYNEQFF

CDR3 length: 16
clone size: many
J gene: TRBJ1-2
D gene: -
V gene: TRBV6-1
CDR3 DNA: TGTGCCAGCAGCAGTTATGGGGTGGGATCTAACTATGGCTACACCTTC
CDR3 protein: CASSSYGVGSNYGYTF

CDR3 length: 17
clone size: -
J gene: TRBJ2-7
D gene: -
V gene: TRBV6-5
CDR3 DNA: TGTGCCAGCAGTTACTTCGACCTCCGGGAGATCTCCTACGAGCAGTACTTC
CDR3 protein: CASSYFDLREISYEQYF

CDR3 length: 19
clone size: -
J gene: TRBJ2-3
D gene: TRBD2
V gene: TRBV10-1
CDR3 DNA: TGCGCCAGCAGTGTGACACTAGCGGGAGGGCCGCCGTGCACCGGTACGCAGTATTTT
CDR3 protein: CASSVTLAGGPPCTGTQYF

CDR3 length: 13
clone size: few
J gene: TRBJ2-3
D gene: TRBD2
V gene: TRBV6-1
CDR3 DNA: TGTGCCAGCAGGCGGGGGGGCACAGATACGCAGTATTTT
CDR3 protein: CASRRGGTDTQYF

CDR3 length: 16
clone size: -
J gene: TRBJ2-3
D gene: -
V gene: TRBV6-1
CDR3 DNA: TGTGCCAGCAGTGCCAATCTAGCAGGAGGCGACGATACGCAGTATTTT
CDR3 protein: CASSANLAGGDDTQYF